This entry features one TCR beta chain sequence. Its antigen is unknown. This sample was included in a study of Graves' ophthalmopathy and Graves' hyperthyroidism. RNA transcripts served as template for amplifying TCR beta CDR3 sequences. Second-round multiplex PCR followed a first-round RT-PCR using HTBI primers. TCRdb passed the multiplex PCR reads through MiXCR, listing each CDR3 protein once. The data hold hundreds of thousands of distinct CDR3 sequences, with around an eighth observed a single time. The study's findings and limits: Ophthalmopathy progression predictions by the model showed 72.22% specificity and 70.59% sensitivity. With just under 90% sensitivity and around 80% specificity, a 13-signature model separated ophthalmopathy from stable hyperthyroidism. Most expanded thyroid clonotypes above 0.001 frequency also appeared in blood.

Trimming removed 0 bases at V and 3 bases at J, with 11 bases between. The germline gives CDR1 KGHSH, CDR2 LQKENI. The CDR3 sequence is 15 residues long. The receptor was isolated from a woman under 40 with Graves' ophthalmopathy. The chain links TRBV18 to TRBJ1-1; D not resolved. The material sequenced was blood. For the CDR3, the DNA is TGTGCCAGCTCACCACCCTCCCTAGGGTACACTGAAGCTTTCTTT. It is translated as CASSPPSLGYTEAFF. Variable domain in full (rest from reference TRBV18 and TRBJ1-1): NAGVMQNPRHLVRRRGQEARLRCSPMKGHSHVYWYRQLPEEGLKFMVYLQKENIIDESGMPKERFSAEFPKEGPSILRIQQVVRGDSAAYFCASSPPSLGYTEAFFGQGTRLTVV.